One T cell receptor beta chain is described in this entry. The target antigen is unknown. The data stem from a study of cytomegalovirus exposure and HLA in healthy donors. Findings of the study overall: What a later analysis showed was that several of the most significant clusters appeared linked to common viral pathogens.

PCR used 60 Vbeta primers and 13 Jbeta primers. Profiling relied on immunoSEQ multiplex PCR, and the TCRdb table lists in-frame clones only, not all of them. The top ten clones hold 4.8% of a sample with 170,000 or so clones, 84% of them seen once. Germline V CDR1 and CDR2: GTSNPN, SVGIG (reference sequence). This CDR3 spans 15 amino acids. V was pared by 4 bases and J by 0 bases, with 16 bases between. The genes are TRBV30 and TRBJ2-7, with D maybe TRBD1 (6 bases). This receptor was taken from a girl aged 10 to 17 in good health and CMV-seropositive. Source material: PBMCs. CDR3 sequence: CAWIFNRATSYEQYF. As DNA, the CDR3 is TGTGCCTGGATATTTAACAGGGCCACCTCCTACGAGCAGTACTTC.